This TCR beta chain is from a study of blood T cell repertoires in COVID-19. Germline V gives CDR1 SGHNT, CDR2 YYREEE (reference sequence). V lost 0 bases and J lost 6, with 10 bases in between. The CDR3 loop spans 15 amino acids. TCRdb keeps only in-frame clones here, not all; method: immunoSEQ multiplex PCR. The table includes about 180,000 clones, roughly 80% detected once. The TCR comes from a man aged 60 to 75 who had been exposed to COVID-19. The source material was PBMCs or T cells enriched from blood (not recorded which). The chain has TRBV5-4 and TRBJ1-6; D gene ambiguous. CDR3 in DNA: TGTGCCAGCAGCTTGGACAGTTACCCTAATTCACCCCTCCACTTT. This gives the protein CASSLDSYPNSPLHF.